This TCR beta chain was captured by sequencing in a study of blood T cell repertoires in COVID-19. The CDR3 extends over 13 amino acids. Germline V gives CDR1 SQVTM, CDR2 ANQGSEA. With 4 bases removed from V and 0 bases from J, the gap between germline ends came to 8 bases. Method: immunoSEQ multiplex PCR; TCRdb's copy keeps in-frame clones and lacks some. Seen here are about 200,000 clones, nearly 90% observed once, and the top ten hold roughly a sixth. The sequenced sample was peripheral blood. This receptor was identified in a man aged 45-65 years with COVID-19, enrolled during active disease. The chain joins TRBV29-1 to TRBJ2-3; tentatively, D is TRBD2 (5 bases). CDR3 nucleotide sequence: TGCAGCGTTGGGCTAGCTAGCACAGATACGCAGTATTTT. It codes for CSVGLASTDTQYF.